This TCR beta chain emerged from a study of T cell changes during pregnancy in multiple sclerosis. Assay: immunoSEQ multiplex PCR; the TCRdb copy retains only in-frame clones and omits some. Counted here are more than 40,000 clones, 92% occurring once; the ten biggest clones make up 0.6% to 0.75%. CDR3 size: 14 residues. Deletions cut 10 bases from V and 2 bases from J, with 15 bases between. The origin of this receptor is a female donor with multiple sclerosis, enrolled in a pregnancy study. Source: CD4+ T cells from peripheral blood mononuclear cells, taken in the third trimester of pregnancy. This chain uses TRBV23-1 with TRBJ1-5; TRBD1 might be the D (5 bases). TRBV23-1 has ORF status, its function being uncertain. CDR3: CAIQRRGGNQPQHF. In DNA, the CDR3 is TGCGCCATACAGCGAAGGGGTGGCAATCAGCCCCAGCATTTT.